This is a list of T cell receptor beta chains from one sample in a study of control samples from healthy donors and cancer patients. Profiled with immunoSEQ multiplex PCR; TCRdb holds only in-frame clones, not every one. The sample includes tens of thousands of clones, just under 85% of them seen just once. The sequencing sample was made of blood. The receptor source for this set is a man aged 25 to 40 in good health. The CDR3 runs from the conserved cysteine through the conserved F or W. A D gene is named only where the DNA matches it firmly. Rows may omit the clone size; those that give it use once, few, many or a size class.

. TRBJ2-1 TRBV5-1 . TGCGCCAGCAGCTTTGGAAGAGAGCAGTTCTTC CASSFGREQFF
. TRBJ1-5 TRBV11-3 . TGTGCCAGCAGCCCCCACTCTTACAATCAGCCCCAGCATTTT CASSPHSYNQPQHF
. TRBJ2-3 TRBV6-5 . TGTGCCAGCACAGGCCGCACAGATACGCAGTATTTT CASTGRTDTQYF
. TRBJ1-4 TRBV5-1 . TGCGCCAGCAGCTTGTTTACTGGTTTTGGTGAACTGTTTTTT CASSLFTGFGELFF
TRBD1 TRBJ1-2 TRBV3-1/TRBV3-2 . TGTGCCAGCAGCCAGGGGGACAGGGCCCTTGGCTACACCTTC CASSQGDRALGYTF
. TRBJ1-5 TRBV28 . TGTGCCAGCAGCTTGACCTATAATCAGCCCCAGCATTTT CASSLTYNQPQHF
TRBD1 TRBJ1-4 TRBV7-9 few TGTGCCAGCAGCTTAGCCCGGGACAGGGGGGAAGAAAAACTGTTTTTT CASSLARDRGEEKLFF
TRBD1 TRBJ2-1 TRBV9 . TGTGCCAGCAGCGGAGGGACAGGATATCCCAGCTCCTACAATGAGCAGTTCTTC CASSGGTGYPSSYNEQFF
TRBD1 TRBJ1-3 TRBV27 . TGTGCCAGCAGTTTGGGCAGGGGGTCCGGAAACACCATATATTTT CASSLGRGSGNTIYF
TRBD1 TRBJ2-1 TRBV27 . TGTGCCAGCAGTCCCGACAGGGGATCCTACAATGAGCAGTTCTTC CASSPDRGSYNEQFF
TRBD1 TRBJ1-4 TRBV6-5 . TGTGCCAGCAGTAGGACAGGGAATCGCGGAAAACTGTTTTTT CASSRTGNRGKLFF
. TRBJ2-4 TRBV9 . TGTGCCAGCAGCGCGTCTTTGGAAAACATTCAGTACTTC CASSASLENIQYF
TRBD1 TRBJ2-7 TRBV5-4 few TGTGCCAGCAGGAAGGGTACGGGACAGGGCCACTACGAGCAGTACTTC CASRKGTGQGHYEQYF
TRBD2 TRBJ2-3 TRBV24-1 . TGTGCCACCAGTGACCCCTCCGGGACTAGCGGATACACAGATACGCAGTATTTT CATSDPSGTSGYTDTQYF
. TRBJ2-3 TRBV7-9 . TGTGCCAGCAGGTTGGGTACAGATACGCAGTATTTT CASRLGTDTQYF
TRBD2 TRBJ2-3 TRBV6-6 . TGTGCCAGCAGTTACGGGACTAGCGGGGACACAGATACGCAGTATTTT CASSYGTSGDTDTQYF
. TRBJ1-2 TRBV6-6 . TGTGCCAGCAGTTACTCGTCAGGGGAACTTAACTATGGCTACACCTTC CASSYSSGELNYGYTF
. TRBJ2-1 TRBV9 . TGTGCCAGCAGCGTAGTTTCGGATGAGCAGTTCTTC CASSVVSDEQFF
. TRBJ2-7 TRBV6-1 . TGTGCCAGCAGTGAAGAGACGGGACCCTACGAGCAGTACTTC CASSEETGPYEQYF
TRBD1 TRBJ2-7 TRBV5-4 . TGTGCCAGCAGCAAGGGACAGGGGAACTCCTACGAGCAGTACTTC CASSKGQGNSYEQYF
. TRBJ2-6 TRBV6-2/TRBV6-3 . TGTGCCAGCAGCCCCAGGGGGGCGTTTAGCTCTGGGGCCAACGTCCTGACTTTC CASSPRGAFSSGANVLTF
. TRBJ1-2 TRBV7-9 . TGTGCCAGCAGCACACGGAACTATGGCTACACCTTC CASSTRNYGYTF